This T cell receptor (beta chain) originates from a study of cytomegalovirus exposure and HLA in healthy donors. Overall study context: Prior work identified more than 90 million unique TCR beta sequences in approximately 180 million T cells. Assignment to the Caucasian-associated ancestry cluster applied to about 80% of the 300 to 500 genotyped donors. General study points: In an earlier analysis, most TCR beta V segments were productive about 87% or about 30% of the time.

Trimming cost V 5 bases and J 2 bases, with 13 bases left between them. Germline loops: CDR1 MNHNS, CDR2 SASEGT. CDR3 length equals 15 residues. A note on this clone: Its specificity is unknown.

The PCR contained 60 Vbeta and 13 Jbeta primers. Only in-frame clones appear in the TCRdb table, and some are missing; sequencing was by immunoSEQ multiplex PCR. The ten top clones account for 0.75% to 1%, within a sample of about 140,000 clones. The sequence was collected from a male donor in good health and CMV-seronegative. Material: PBMCs. The V call is TRBV6-1, the J call TRBJ1-5, with D perhaps TRBD1 (5 bases). For the CDR3, the DNA is TGTGCCAGCAGTCTCAGGGAATGGGGCAATCAGCCCCAGCATTTT. It is translated as CASSLREWGNQPQHF.